This T cell receptor beta chain is drawn from a study of post-analysis software for immune sequencing data. Study overall: Relapsing-remitting, secondary progressive and progressive-relapsing forms made up the multiple sclerosis disease courses.

The CDR3 loop spans 13 amino acids. CDR1 and CDR2 (germline): MNHEY, SMNVEV (reference sequence). Trimming shortened V by 0 bases and J by 7 bases, and 7 bases separated the two germline ends. Study conclusions and caveats: The five TRBV segments detected at higher frequency in patients than in controls included TRBV5-6, TRBV5-1 and TRBV20-1.

Only a few counts were recorded for this clonotype. Its antigen remains unidentified. The TCR beta cDNA libraries carried unique molecular identifiers. Each sample of roughly 0.95 to 10 million input T cells yielded roughly 0.5 million cDNA molecules, so each molecule approximated one T cell. TCRdb reanalysed the PCR reads using MiXCR and keeps one entry per CDR3 protein. The table records a few hundred thousand distinct CDR3 sequences, around 40% of them present only once. This TCR derives from a girl aged 5-17 years with multiple sclerosis. The chain combines TRBV27 with TRBJ2-1; D remains unclear. The source material was blood. The CDR3 bases are TGTGCCAGCAGTTTATCGGTACTAAATGAGCAGTTCTTC. This codes for CASSLSVLNEQFF.